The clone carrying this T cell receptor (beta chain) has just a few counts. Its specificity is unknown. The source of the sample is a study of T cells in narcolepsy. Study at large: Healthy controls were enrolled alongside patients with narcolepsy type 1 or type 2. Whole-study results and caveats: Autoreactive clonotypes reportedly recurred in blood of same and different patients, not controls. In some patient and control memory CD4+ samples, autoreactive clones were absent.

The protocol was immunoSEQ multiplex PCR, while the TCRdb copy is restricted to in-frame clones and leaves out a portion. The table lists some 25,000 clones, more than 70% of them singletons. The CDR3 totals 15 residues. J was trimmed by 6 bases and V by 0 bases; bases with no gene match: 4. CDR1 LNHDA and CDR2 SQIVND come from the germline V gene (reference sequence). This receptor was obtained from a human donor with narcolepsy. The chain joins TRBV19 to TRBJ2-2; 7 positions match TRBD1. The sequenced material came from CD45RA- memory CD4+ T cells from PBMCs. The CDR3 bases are TGTGCCAGTAGTATAGACCAGGGGGAGCCCGGGGAGCTGTTTTTT. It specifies CASSIDQGEPGELFF.